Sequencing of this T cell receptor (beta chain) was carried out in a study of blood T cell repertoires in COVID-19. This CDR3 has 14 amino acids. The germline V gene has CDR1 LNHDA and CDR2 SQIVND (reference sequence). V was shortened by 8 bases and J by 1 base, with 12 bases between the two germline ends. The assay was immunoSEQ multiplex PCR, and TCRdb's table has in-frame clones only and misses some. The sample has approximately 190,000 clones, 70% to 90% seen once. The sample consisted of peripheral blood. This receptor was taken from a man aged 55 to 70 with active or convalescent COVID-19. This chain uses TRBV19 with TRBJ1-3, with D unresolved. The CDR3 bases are TGTGCCAGTCATCGGTTCCCTTCTGGAAACACCATATATTTT. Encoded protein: CASHRFPSGNTIYF.